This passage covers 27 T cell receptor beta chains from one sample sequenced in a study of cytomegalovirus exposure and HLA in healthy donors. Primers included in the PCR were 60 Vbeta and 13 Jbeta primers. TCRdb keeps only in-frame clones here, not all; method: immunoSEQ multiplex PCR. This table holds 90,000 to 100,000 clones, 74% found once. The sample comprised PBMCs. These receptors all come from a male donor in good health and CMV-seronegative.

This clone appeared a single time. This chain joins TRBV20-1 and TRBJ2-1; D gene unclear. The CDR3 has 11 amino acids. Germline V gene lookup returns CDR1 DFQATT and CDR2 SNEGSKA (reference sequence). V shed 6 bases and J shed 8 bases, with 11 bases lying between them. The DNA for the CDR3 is TGCAGTGCCGAGTATTCGGATGAGCAGTTCTTC. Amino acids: CSAEYSDEQFF.

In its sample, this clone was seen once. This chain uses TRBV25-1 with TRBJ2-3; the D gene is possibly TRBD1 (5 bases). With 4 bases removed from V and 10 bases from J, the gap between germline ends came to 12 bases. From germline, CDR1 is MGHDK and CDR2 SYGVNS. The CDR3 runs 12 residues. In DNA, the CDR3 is TGTGCCAGCAGTGTTTCAGGGCCCCCGCAGTATTTT. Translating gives CASSVSGPPQYF.

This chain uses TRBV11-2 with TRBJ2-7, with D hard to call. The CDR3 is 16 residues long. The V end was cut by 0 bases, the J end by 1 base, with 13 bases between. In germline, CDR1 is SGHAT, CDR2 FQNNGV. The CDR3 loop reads CASSLDVSFGSYEQYF. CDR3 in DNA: TGTGCCAGCAGCTTAGATGTTTCTTTCGGTTCCTACGAGCAGTACTTC.

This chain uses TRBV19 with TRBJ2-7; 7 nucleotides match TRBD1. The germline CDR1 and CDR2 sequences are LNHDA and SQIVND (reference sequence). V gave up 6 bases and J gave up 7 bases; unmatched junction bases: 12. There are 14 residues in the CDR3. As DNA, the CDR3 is TGTGCCAGTAGAGCGTTGGGGCAGGGGGAAGAGCAGTACTTC. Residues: CASRALGQGEEQYF.

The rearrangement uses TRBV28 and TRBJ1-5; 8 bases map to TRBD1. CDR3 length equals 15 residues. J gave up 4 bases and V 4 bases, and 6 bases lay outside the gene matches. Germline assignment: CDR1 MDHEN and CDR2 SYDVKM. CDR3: CASSSRQGSNQPQHF. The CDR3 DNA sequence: TGTGCCAGCAGTTCAAGACAGGGGAGTAATCAGCCCCAGCATTTT.

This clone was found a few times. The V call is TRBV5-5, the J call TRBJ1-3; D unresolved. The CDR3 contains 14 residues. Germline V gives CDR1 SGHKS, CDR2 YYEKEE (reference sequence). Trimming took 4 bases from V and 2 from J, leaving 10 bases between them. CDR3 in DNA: TGTGCCAGCAGCCTCGTAGCTGCTGGAAACACCATATATTTT. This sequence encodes CASSLVAAGNTIYF.

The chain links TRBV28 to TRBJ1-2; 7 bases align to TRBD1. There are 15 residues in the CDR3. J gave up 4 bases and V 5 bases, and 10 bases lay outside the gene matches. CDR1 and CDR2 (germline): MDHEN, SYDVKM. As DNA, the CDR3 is TGTGCCAGCAGTCCACAGGGGCAGGACCTCTATGGCTACACCTTC. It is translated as CASSPQGQDLYGYTF.

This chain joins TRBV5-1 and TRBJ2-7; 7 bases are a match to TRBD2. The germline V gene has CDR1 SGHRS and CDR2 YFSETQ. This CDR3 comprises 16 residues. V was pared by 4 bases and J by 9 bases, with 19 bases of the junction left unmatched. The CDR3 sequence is CASSPNPAGLNSGQYF. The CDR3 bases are TGCGCCAGCAGCCCCAACCCAGCGGGATTGAATTCTGGGCAGTACTTC.

The CDR3 here is CASSLGAGAYNEQFF. The DNA for the CDR3 is TGTGCCAGCAGCTTAGGGGCGGGGGCATACAATGAGCAGTTCTTC. The chain couples TRBV7-9 to TRBJ2-1; possibly TRBD2 for D (7 bases). The germline gives CDR1 SEHNR, CDR2 FQNEAQ (reference sequence). The germline V and J ends were trimmed by 1 base and 4 bases, with 11 bases remaining between them. This CDR3 has 15 residues.

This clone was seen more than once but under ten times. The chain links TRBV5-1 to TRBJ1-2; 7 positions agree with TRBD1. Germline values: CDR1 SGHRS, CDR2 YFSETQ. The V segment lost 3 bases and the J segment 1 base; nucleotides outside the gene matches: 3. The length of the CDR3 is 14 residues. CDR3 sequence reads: CASSYRQGNYGYTF. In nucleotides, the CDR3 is TGCGCCAGCAGCTATCGACAGGGTAACTATGGCTACACCTTC. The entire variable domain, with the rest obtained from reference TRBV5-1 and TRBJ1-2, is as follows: KAGVTQTPRYLIKTRGQQVTLSCSPISGHRSVSWYQQTPGQGLQFLFEYFSETQRNKGNFPGRFSGRQFSNSRSEMNVSTLELGDSALYLCASSYRQGNYGYTFGSGTRLTVV.

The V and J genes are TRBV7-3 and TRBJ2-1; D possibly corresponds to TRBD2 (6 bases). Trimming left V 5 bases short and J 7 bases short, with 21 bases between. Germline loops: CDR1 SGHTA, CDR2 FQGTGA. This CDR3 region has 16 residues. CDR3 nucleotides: TGTGCCAGCAGCCCCCATCGGGGACTGTTGACAAATGAGCAGTTCTTC. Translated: CASSPHRGLLTNEQFF. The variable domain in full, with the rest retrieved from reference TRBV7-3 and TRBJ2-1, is GAGVSQTPSNKVTEKGKYVELRCDPISGHTALYWYRQSLGQGPEFLIYFQGTGAADDSGLPNDRFFAVRPEGSVSTLKIQRTERGDSAVYLCASSPHRGLLTNEQFFGPGTRLTVL.

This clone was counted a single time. The CDR3 DNA reads TGCGCCAGCAGCTTGGAAGCCCGACAGGCCTTGAGGGGAAACACCATATATTTT. Translation: CASSLEARQALRGNTIYF. V gene TRBV5-1 combines with J gene TRBJ1-3; D is perhaps TRBD1 (6 bases). CDR3 length equals 18 residues. The germline V and J ends were trimmed by 0 bases and 4 bases, with 20 bases remaining between them. CDR1 and CDR2 from the germline V gene are SGHRS and YFSETQ.

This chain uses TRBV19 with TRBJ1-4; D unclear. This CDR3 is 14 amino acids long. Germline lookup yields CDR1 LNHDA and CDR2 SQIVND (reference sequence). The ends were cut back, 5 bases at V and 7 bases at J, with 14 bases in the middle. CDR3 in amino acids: CASSAGVVGEKLFF. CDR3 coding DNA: TGTGCCAGTAGTGCCGGGGTCGTTGGTGAAAAACTGTTTTTT. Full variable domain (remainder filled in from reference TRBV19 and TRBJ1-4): DGGITQSPKYLFRKEGQNVTLSCEQNLNHDAMYWYRQDPGQGLRLIYYSQIVNDFQKGDIAEGYSVSREKKESFPLTVTSAQKNPTAFYLCASSAGVVGEKLFFGSGTQLSVL.

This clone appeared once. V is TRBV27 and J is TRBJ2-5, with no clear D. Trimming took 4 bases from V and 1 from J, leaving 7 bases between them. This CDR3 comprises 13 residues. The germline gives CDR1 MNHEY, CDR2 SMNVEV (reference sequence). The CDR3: CASSWSFQETQYF. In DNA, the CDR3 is TGTGCCAGCAGTTGGAGCTTCCAAGAGACCCAGTACTTC.

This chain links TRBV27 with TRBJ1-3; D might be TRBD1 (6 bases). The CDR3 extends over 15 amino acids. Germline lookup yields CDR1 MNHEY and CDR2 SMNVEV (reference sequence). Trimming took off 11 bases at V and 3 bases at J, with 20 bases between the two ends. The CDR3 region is CAGDDRKQNGNTIYF. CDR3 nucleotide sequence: TGTGCCGGGGACGACAGGAAACAAAATGGAAACACCATATATTTT.

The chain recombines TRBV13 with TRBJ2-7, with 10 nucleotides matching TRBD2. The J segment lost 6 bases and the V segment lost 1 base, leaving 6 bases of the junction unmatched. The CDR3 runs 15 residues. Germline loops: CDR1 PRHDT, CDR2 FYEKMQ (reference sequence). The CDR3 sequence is CASSLEPGLASEQYF. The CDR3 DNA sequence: TGTGCCAGCAGCTTAGAACCGGGACTAGCGAGCGAGCAGTACTTC.

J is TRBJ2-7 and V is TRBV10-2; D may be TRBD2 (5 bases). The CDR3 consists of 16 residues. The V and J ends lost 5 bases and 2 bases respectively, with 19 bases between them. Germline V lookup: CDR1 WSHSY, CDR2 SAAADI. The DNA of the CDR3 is TGCGCCAGCAGTACCAACGGGCCGATCGGGGCCTACGAGCAGTACTTC. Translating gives CASSTNGPIGAYEQYF.

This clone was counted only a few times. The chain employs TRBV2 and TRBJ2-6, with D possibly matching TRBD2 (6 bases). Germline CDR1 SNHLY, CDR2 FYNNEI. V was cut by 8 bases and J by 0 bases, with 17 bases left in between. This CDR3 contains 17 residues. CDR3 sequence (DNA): TGTGCCAGCGCCAAGGGAGCGGGTCTCTCTGGGGCCAACGTCCTGACTTTC. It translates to CASAKGAGLSGANVLTF.

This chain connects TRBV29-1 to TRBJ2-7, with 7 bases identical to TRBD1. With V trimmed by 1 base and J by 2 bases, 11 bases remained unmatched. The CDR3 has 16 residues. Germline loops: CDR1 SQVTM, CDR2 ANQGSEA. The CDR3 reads CSVEVLNGTVAYEQYF. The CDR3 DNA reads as TGCAGCGTTGAAGTTCTTAACGGGACAGTCGCCTACGAGCAGTACTTC.

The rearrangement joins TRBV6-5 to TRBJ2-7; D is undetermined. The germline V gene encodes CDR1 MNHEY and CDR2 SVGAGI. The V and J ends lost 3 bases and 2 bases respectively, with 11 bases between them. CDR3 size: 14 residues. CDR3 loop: CASSYTDLTYEQYF. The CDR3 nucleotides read TGTGCCAGCAGTTATACCGACTTAACCTACGAGCAGTACTTC.

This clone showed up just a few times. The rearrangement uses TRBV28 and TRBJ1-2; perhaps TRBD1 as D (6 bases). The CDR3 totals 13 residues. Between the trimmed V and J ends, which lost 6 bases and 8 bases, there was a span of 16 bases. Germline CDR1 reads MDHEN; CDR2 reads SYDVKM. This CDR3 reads CASSPGTLTGYTF. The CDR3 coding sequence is TGTGCCAGCAGCCCCGGGACATTGACCGGCTACACCTTC.

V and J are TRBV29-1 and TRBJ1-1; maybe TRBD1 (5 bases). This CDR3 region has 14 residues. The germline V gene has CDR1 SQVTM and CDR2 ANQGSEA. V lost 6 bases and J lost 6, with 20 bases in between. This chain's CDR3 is CSVFKGKIFPEAFF. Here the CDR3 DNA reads TGCAGCGTGTTTAAGGGGAAGATATTCCCTGAAGCTTTCTTT.

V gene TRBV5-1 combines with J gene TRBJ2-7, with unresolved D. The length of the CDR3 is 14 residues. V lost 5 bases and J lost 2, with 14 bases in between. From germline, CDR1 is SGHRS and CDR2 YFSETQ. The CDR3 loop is CASSSTPTAYEQYF. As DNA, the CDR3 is TGCGCCAGCAGTTCTACCCCTACGGCCTACGAGCAGTACTTC.

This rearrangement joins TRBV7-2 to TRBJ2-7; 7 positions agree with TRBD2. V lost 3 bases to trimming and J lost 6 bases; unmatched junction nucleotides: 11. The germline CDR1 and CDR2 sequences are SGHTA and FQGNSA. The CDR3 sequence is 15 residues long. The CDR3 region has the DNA TGTGCCAGCAGCTTGGGGTCTGTAAGCGGGATCGAGCAGTACTTC. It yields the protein CASSLGSVSGIEQYF.

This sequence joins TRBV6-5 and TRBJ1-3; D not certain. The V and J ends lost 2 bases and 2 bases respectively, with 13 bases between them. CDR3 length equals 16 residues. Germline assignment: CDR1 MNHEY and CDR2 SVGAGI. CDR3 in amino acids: CASSYQSPSAGNTIYF. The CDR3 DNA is TGTGCCAGCAGTTACCAATCCCCCTCGGCTGGAAACACCATATATTTT.

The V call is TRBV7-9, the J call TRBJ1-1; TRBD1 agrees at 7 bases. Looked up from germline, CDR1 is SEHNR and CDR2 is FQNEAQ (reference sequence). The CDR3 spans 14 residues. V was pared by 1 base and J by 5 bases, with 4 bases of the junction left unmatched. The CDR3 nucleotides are TGTGCCAGCAGCTTAGACGGCAGGGGGACTGAAGCTTTCTTT. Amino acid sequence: CASSLDGRGTEAFF.

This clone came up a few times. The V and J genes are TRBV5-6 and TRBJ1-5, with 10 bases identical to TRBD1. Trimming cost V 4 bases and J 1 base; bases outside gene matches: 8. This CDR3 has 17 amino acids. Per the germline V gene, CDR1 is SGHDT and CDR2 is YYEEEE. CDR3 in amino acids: CASSSDRGRKSNQPQHF. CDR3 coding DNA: TGTGCCAGCAGCAGCGACAGGGGGCGGAAGAGCAATCAGCCCCAGCATTTT.